The sequence of this T cell receptor (beta chain) was determined in a study of blood T cell repertoires in COVID-19. About the research overall: COVID-19 samples, acute and convalescent, were from the United States, Italy and Spain. Nucleic acid was either cDNA or gDNA, and it came from T cells, B-cell-depleted T cells, or PBMCs.

This clone turned up a few times. How the authors handled the data: Amplified reference gene primers provided the basis for estimating nucleated cell counts. Produced via immunoSEQ multiplex PCR; TCRdb's table is partial and in-frame only. V, J and clone size were drawn from that table, and D and trimming were deduced from the DNA. The data hold tens of thousands of clones, with roughly 74% observed a single time. The J segment lost 9 bases and the V segment lost 10 bases, leaving 11 bases of the junction unmatched. Germline loops: CDR1 SEHNR, CDR2 FQNEAQ (reference sequence). The CDR3 loop spans 14 amino acids.

Sequencing was performed on peripheral blood. The TCR originated in a human donor in a cohort sampled during active COVID-19. The V and J genes are TRBV7-9 and TRBJ2-2; TRBD1 agrees at 10 bases. The CDR3 DNA reads as TGTGCCACCGACCAGGACAGGGGGATCAGGGAGCTGTTTTTT. Protein sequence: CATDQDRGIRELFF. Full variable domain (missing parts from reference TRBV7-9 and TRBJ2-2): DTGVSQNPRHKITKRGQNVTFRCDPISEHNRLYWYRQTLGQGPEFLTYFQNEAQLEKSRLLSDRFSAERPKGSFSTLEIQRTEQGDSAMYLCATDQDRGIRELFFGEGSRLTVL.